Given below is one TCR beta chain in context. The data stem from a study of blood T cell repertoires in COVID-19. Study at large: Spain, Italy and the United States supplied samples that represented acute and convalescent COVID-19. PBMCs, B-cell-depleted T cells, or T cells provided the cDNA or gDNA that made up the material.

In the original processing: Reference gene primers were amplified, and this amplification served to estimate nucleated cell counts. Profiling relied on immunoSEQ multiplex PCR, and the TCRdb table lists in-frame clones only, not all of them. That table supplies the V and J calls and clone size; D and trimming were determined from the DNA. Of roughly 130,000 clones detected, about 80% appear once; the ten largest clones hold around 2.7%. Looked up from germline, CDR1 is MNHNS and CDR2 is SASEGT. V trimming: 4 bases; J trimming: 2 bases; junction bases outside the gene matches: 6. The CDR3 covers 16 residues.

Sequencing was carried out using peripheral blood. This clonotype was sampled from a woman aged 80 or older with acute or convalescent COVID-19. V and J are TRBV6-1 and TRBJ1-4; TRBD1 agrees at 8 bases. The CDR3 loop reads CASSGQGRITNEKLFF. The DNA of the CDR3 is TGTGCCAGCAGTGGACAGGGGAGGATCACTAATGAAAAACTGTTTTTT.